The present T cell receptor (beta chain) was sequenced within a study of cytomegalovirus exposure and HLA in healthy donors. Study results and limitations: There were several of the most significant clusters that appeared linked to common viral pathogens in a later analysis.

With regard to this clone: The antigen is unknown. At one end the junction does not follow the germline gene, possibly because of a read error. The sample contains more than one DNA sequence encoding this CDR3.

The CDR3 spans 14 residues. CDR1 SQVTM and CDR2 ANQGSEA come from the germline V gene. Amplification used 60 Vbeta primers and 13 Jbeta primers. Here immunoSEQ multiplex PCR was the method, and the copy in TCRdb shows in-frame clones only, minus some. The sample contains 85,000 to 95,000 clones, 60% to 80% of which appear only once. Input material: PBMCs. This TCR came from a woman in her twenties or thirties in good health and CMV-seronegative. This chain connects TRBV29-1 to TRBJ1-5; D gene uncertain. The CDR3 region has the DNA TGCAGCGTGCCCGGGGTGGGCAGCAACCAGCCCCAGCATTTT. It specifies CSVPGVGSNQPQHF.